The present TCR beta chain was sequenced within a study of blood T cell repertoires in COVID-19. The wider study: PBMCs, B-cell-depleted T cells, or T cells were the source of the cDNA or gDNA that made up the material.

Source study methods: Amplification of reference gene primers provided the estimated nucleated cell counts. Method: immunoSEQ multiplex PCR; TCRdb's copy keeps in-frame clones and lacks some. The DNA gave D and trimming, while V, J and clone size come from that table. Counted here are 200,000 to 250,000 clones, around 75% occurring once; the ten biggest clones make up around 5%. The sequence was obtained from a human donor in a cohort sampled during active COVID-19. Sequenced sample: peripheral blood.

The CDR3 reads CASSYRGLRTEAFF. The CDR3 bases are TGTGCCAGCAGTTACAGGGGGCTTCGGACTGAAGCTTTCTTT. The rearrangement uses TRBV6-5 and TRBJ1-1; 7 bases are a match to TRBD1. J lost 5 bases, V lost 2 bases, and 5 bases had no gene match. The CDR3 consists of 14 residues. Germline lookup yields CDR1 MNHEY and CDR2 SVGAGI.